The clone carrying this T cell receptor (beta chain) showed up many times. This CDR3 region has 13 residues. Trimming cost V 9 bases and J 0 bases; bases outside gene matches: 3. Germline V lookup: CDR1 MNHEY, CDR2 SVGAGI. The record originates from a study of PD-L1 blockade in urothelial cancer. Study-level information: The patients first took atezolizumab around 2014, receiving 1,200 mg intravenously every 3 weeks. At 3 weeks after treatment start (second dose) and again at 6 weeks, blood was analyzed. Individuals in the cohort had been given 0 to 3 earlier chemotherapy regimens. About 85% of the 29 patients were men with bladder-origin urothelial cancer.

Time point noted: peripheral blood 6 weeks after treatment start. TCRdb's table, derived via immunoSEQ multiplex PCR, lists solely in-frame clones and lacks some. The repertoire includes 45,000 to 50,000 clones, about 82% of them detected once, and approximately 8.8% sits in the top ten. The TCR originated in a man in his 70s with urothelial cancer. The V and J genes are TRBV6-5 and TRBJ1-1, with 8 bases that match TRBD1. Sequenced material: PBMCs, taken around atezolizumab (anti-PD-L1) treatment. CDR3 protein: CASWGQVNTEAFF. CDR3 coding DNA: TGTGCCAGTTGGGGACAGGTGAACACTGAAGCTTTCTTT.